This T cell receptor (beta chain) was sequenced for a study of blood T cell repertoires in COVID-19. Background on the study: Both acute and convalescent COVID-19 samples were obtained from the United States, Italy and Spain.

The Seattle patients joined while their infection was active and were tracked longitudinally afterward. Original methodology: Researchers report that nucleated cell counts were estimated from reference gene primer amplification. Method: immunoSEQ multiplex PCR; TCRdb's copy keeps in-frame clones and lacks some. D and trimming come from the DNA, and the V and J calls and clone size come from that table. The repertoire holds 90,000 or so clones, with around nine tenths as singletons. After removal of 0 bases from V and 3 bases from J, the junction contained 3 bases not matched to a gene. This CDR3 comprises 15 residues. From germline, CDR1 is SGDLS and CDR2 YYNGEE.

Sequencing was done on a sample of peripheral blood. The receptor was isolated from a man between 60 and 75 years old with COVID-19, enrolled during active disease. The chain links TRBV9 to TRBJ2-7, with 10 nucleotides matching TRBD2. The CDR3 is CASSVGSGGGYEQYF. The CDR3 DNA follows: TGTGCCAGCAGCGTAGGGAGCGGGGGGGGCTACGAGCAGTACTTC.